A selection of T cell receptor beta chains follows, all from one sample in a study of blood T cell repertoires in COVID-19. Sequencing used immunoSEQ multiplex PCR; TCRdb keeps in-frame clones, though not all of them. The sample holds about 33,000 clones, about 92% seen once. Sequenced material: peripheral blood. Every receptor here comes from a male donor with active COVID-19. The CDR3 runs from the conserved cysteine through the conserved F or W. The D gene is left open where the match is weak. For some rows the clone size is stated as once, few or many, or as a class when expanded; others skip it.

NA | NA | TRBJ2-7 | 15 | TRBV2 | CASREDSIASYEQYF | TGTGCCAGCAGGGAAGACAGTATAGCGTCCTACGAGCAGTACTTC
TRBD1 | NA | TRBJ1-3 | 15 | TRBV6-5 | CASELRGDSGNTIYF | TGTGCCAGCGAACTCAGGGGGGACTCTGGAAACACCATATATTTT
NA | NA | TRBJ1-1 | 16 | TRBV27 | CASSLVPPGGNTEAFF | TGTGCCAGCAGTTTAGTCCCCCCGGGGGGGAACACTGAAGCTTTCTTT
TRBD1 | NA | TRBJ1-5 | 15 | TRBV5-1 | CASSRTGGYNQPQHF | TGCGCCAGCAGCCGGACAGGGGGATACAATCAGCCCCAGCATTTT
NA | NA | TRBJ1-1 | 13 | TRBV5-1 | CASSPMGRSEAFF | TGCGCCAGCAGCCCCATGGGCAGATCTGAAGCTTTCTTT
NA | NA | TRBJ2-7 | 16 | TRBV20-1 | CSAREGYGQQLYEQYF | TGCAGTGCTCGTGAGGGATACGGACAGCAACTCTACGAGCAGTACTTC
NA | NA | TRBJ1-2 | 12 | TRBV6-2/TRBV6-3 | CASSPQLGGYTF | TGTGCCAGCAGTCCCCAACTAGGGGGCTACACCTTC
NA | NA | TRBJ1-1 | 12 | TRBV19 | CASSIEGGEAFF | TGTGCCAGTAGTATAGAGGGAGGTGAAGCTTTCTTT
NA | NA | TRBJ1-2 | 15 | TRBV7-2 | CASSLRSGFNYGYTF | TGTGCCAGCAGCCTTCGGTCAGGCTTCAACTATGGCTACACCTTC
TRBD2 | once | TRBJ2-2 | 18 | TRBV5-6 | CASSPWTSGGMNTGELFF | TGTGCCAGCAGCCCTTGGACTAGCGGGGGGATGAACACCGGGGAGCTGTTTTTT
TRBD1 | NA | TRBJ1-1 | 16 | TRBV27 | CASSFPRGPQDTEAFF | TGTGCCAGCAGCTTCCCGAGGGGGCCCCAGGATACTGAAGCTTTCTTT
TRBD1 | NA | TRBJ2-7 | 14 | TRBV9 | CASSLQGLNYEQYF | TGTGCCAGCAGTTTACAGGGGTTGAACTACGAGCAGTACTTC
NA | NA | TRBJ1-1 | 14 | TRBV6-6 | CASSTGTWNTEAFF | TGTGCCAGCAGCACCGGGACTTGGAACACTGAAGCTTTCTTT
NA | NA | TRBJ2-2 | 15 | TRBV5-8 | CASSLGFRNTGELFF | TGTGCCAGCAGCTTGGGTTTCAGGAACACCGGGGAGCTGTTTTTT
TRBD2 | NA | TRBJ2-2 | 17 | TRBV4-3 | CASSQDQTGGRSGELFF | TGCGCCAGCAGCCAAGATCAGACGGGGGGGCGATCCGGGGAGCTGTTTTTT
NA | NA | TRBJ1-2 | 14 | TRBV27 | CASSPRDIRSGYTF | TGTGCCAGCAGTCCCAGGGACATCAGATCGGGCTACACCTTC
NA | NA | TRBJ1-2 | 14 | TRBV6-5 | CASSYSSMPGGYTF | TGTGCCAGCAGTTACTCGTCAATGCCGGGGGGCTACACCTTC
NA | NA | TRBJ2-2 | 13 | TRBV20-1 | CSASGRVAGELFF | TGCAGTGCTAGTGGCAGGGTCGCCGGGGAGCTGTTTTTT
NA | once | TRBJ1-1 | 13 | TRBV7-3 | CASSLGRNTEAFF | TGTGCCAGCAGCTTAGGGCGGAACACTGAAGCTTTCTTT
TRBD1 | NA | TRBJ2-7 | 15 | TRBV28 | CASSSSGTGSYEQYF | TGTGCCAGCAGTTCATCCGGGACAGGGTCCTACGAGCAGTACTTC
TRBD2 | NA | TRBJ2-1 | 18 | TRBV6-2/TRBV6-3 | CASSYRLTGTSGANEQFF | TGTGCCAGCAGTTACAGACTAACCGGGACTAGCGGGGCCAATGAGCAGTTCTTC
NA | NA | TRBJ2-5 | 18 | TRBV4-1 | CASSQDPPRTTERETQYF | TGCGCCAGCAGCCAAGATCCTCCCCGTACTACGGAAAGAGAGACCCAGTACTTC
NA | NA | TRBJ1-4 | 14 | TRBV14 | CASSHSATNEKLFF | TGTGCCAGCAGCCACAGCGCAACTAATGAAAAACTGTTTTTT
NA | NA | TRBJ2-2 | 17 | TRBV9 | CASSVGLPAGFTGELFF | TGTGCCAGCAGCGTAGGGCTTCCCGCAGGATTCACCGGGGAGCTGTTTTTT
NA | NA | TRBJ1-5 | 15 | TRBV10-3 | CAISDIIQGLQPQHF | TGTGCCATCAGTGATATCATACAGGGACTACAGCCCCAGCATTTT
NA | NA | TRBJ2-2 | 13 | TRBV15 | CATSRVRTGELFF | TGTGCCACCAGCAGAGTTAGAACCGGGGAGCTGTTTTTT
NA | NA | TRBJ1-1 | 15 | TRBV6-2/TRBV6-3 | CASSSRQRMNTEAFF | TGTGCCAGCAGTTCGCGACAGAGGATGAACACTGAAGCTTTCTTT
NA | NA | TRBJ2-5 | 15 | TRBV6-1 | CASSDPHRVRETQYF | TGTGCCAGCAGTGATCCCCACAGGGTTCGAGAGACCCAGTACTTC
NA | few | TRBJ1-1 | 14 | TRBV30 | CAWSVGGMNTEAFF | TGTGCCTGGAGTGTGGGGGGGATGAACACTGAAGCTTTCTTT
TRBD2 | NA | TRBJ2-1 | 13 | TRBV30 | CAWRGGSRNEQFF | TGTGCCTGGCGGGGGGGCTCTAGAAATGAGCAGTTCTTC
NA | NA | TRBJ1-3 | 16 | TRBV3-1/TRBV3-2 | CASSYTLSNSGNTIYF | TGTGCCAGCAGCTATACTCTGTCCAACTCTGGAAACACCATATATTTT